This is a list of T cell receptor beta chains from one sample in a study of blood T cell repertoires in COVID-19. Data came from immunoSEQ multiplex PCR; TCRdb stores just in-frame clones and leaves some out. Of some 260,000 clones listed, about nine tenths were seen once; the top ten hold about 6%. Sequencing was carried out using PBMCs or T cells enriched from blood (not recorded which). The receptors stem from a woman younger than 45 with acute COVID-19. Both conserved end residues are part of each CDR3. Each record gives: J gene, D gene, V gene, clone size, CDR3 DNA, CDR3 protein. D genes are given only for firm matches. The size entry is marked missing in some rows and otherwise reads once, few, many or a size class.

j_call: TRBJ2-5
d_call: .
v_call: TRBV3-1/TRBV3-2
clone_size: .
cdr3_nt: TGTGCCAGCAGCCAAGATCACGGCAGTATGGTGAGGGAGACCCAGTACTTC
cdr3_aa: CASSQDHGSMVRETQYF

j_call: TRBJ2-2
d_call: TRBD2
v_call: TRBV5-6
clone_size: .
cdr3_nt: TGTGCCAGCAGCCAACTAGCGGGGGTGAACACCGGGGAGCTGTTTTTT
cdr3_aa: CASSQLAGVNTGELFF

j_call: TRBJ2-2
d_call: TRBD2
v_call: TRBV19
clone_size: .
cdr3_nt: TGTGCCAGTAGTATAGATCGGGGGGCGAACACCGGGGAGCTGTTTTTT
cdr3_aa: CASSIDRGANTGELFF

j_call: TRBJ2-7
d_call: .
v_call: TRBV6-1
clone_size: .
cdr3_nt: TGTGCCAGCAGTGAAACTTATCCGGGACTCTACGAGCAGTACTTC
cdr3_aa: CASSETYPGLYEQYF

j_call: TRBJ2-7
d_call: .
v_call: TRBV19
clone_size: .
cdr3_nt: TGTGCCAGTAGTAAAGGAGCCAGCGAGAACCCCTCCGAGCAGTACTTC
cdr3_aa: CASSKGASENPSEQYF

j_call: TRBJ1-4
d_call: TRBD1
v_call: TRBV19
clone_size: few
cdr3_nt: TGTGCCAGTAGTAGACAGGGCCTTAATGAAAAACTGTTTTTT
cdr3_aa: CASSRQGLNEKLFF

j_call: TRBJ1-4
d_call: TRBD1
v_call: TRBV4-1
clone_size: few
cdr3_nt: TGCGCCAGCAGCCAGGGACAGGGGAATGAAAAACTGTTTTTT
cdr3_aa: CASSQGQGNEKLFF

j_call: TRBJ2-1
d_call: .
v_call: TRBV5-4
clone_size: .
cdr3_nt: TGTGCCAGCAGCTTGGCGGTGGAGAGGGTTTATGAGCAGTTCTTC
cdr3_aa: CASSLAVERVYEQFF

j_call: TRBJ1-5
d_call: TRBD1
v_call: TRBV15
clone_size: .
cdr3_nt: TGTGCCACCAGCAGAACACGGACAGGGGGCCGGAATCAGCCCCAGCATTTT
cdr3_aa: CATSRTRTGGRNQPQHF

j_call: TRBJ1-1
d_call: TRBD1
v_call: TRBV3-1/TRBV3-2
clone_size: .
cdr3_nt: TGTGCCAGCAGCCCATCCTTAACAGGGGCCCTTGAAGCTTTCTTT
cdr3_aa: CASSPSLTGALEAFF

j_call: TRBJ2-1
d_call: .
v_call: TRBV5-5
clone_size: .
cdr3_nt: TGTGCCAGCAGCCCCCGTCAGGGGCTCACCTACAATGAGCAGTTCTTC
cdr3_aa: CASSPRQGLTYNEQFF

j_call: TRBJ1-1
d_call: .
v_call: TRBV12-3/TRBV12-4
clone_size: .
cdr3_nt: TGTGCCAGCAGTTTCTCGGGGGGGCCAGCTTTCTTT
cdr3_aa: CASSFSGGPAFF

j_call: TRBJ2-7
d_call: TRBD1
v_call: TRBV27
clone_size: .
cdr3_nt: TGTGCCAGCAGTACCAGAGGGGGACAGGGGTTCTCCTACGAGCAGTACTTC
cdr3_aa: CASSTRGGQGFSYEQYF

j_call: TRBJ2-2
d_call: .
v_call: TRBV6-5
clone_size: .
cdr3_nt: TGTGCCAGCAGTTCAGGCGGGGAGCTGTTTTTT
cdr3_aa: CASSSGGELFF

j_call: TRBJ1-6
d_call: TRBD1
v_call: TRBV27
clone_size: .
cdr3_nt: TGTGCCAGCAGTTGGGGGACAGCCCCTAATTCACCCCTCCACTTT
cdr3_aa: CASSWGTAPNSPLHF

j_call: TRBJ2-2
d_call: .
v_call: TRBV10-3
clone_size: few
cdr3_nt: TGTGCCATCAGTGATTCCGTTACCGGGGAGCTGTTTTTT
cdr3_aa: CAISDSVTGELFF

j_call: TRBJ1-2
d_call: TRBD1
v_call: TRBV7-2
clone_size: .
cdr3_nt: TGTGCCAGCAGCTTAGCGACAGGGGGCGACGGCTACACCTTC
cdr3_aa: CASSLATGGDGYTF

j_call: TRBJ2-7
d_call: TRBD1
v_call: TRBV6-5
clone_size: .
cdr3_nt: TGTGCCAGCAGTTACGGACAGGGTCGGTACGAGCAGTACTTC
cdr3_aa: CASSYGQGRYEQYF

j_call: TRBJ1-2
d_call: .
v_call: TRBV30
clone_size: .
cdr3_nt: TGTGCCTGGAGTCCGCCGACAGCTTATGGCTACACCTTC
cdr3_aa: CAWSPPTAYGYTF

j_call: TRBJ2-7
d_call: .
v_call: TRBV28
clone_size: .
cdr3_nt: TGTGCCAGCATTGGGGGCCTCTTCTACGAGCAGTACTTC
cdr3_aa: CASIGGLFYEQYF

j_call: TRBJ1-6
d_call: TRBD1
v_call: TRBV18
clone_size: .
cdr3_nt: TGTGCCAGCTCCACCGGGACAGGGGTTTCACCCCTCCACTTT
cdr3_aa: CASSTGTGVSPLHF

j_call: TRBJ2-5
d_call: TRBD1
v_call: TRBV12-5
clone_size: few
cdr3_nt: TGTGCTAGTGGTTTGGCCTTGGGCCGGGACAGGGGTTTAGAGACCCAGTACTTC
cdr3_aa: CASGLALGRDRGLETQYF

j_call: TRBJ2-2
d_call: .
v_call: TRBV11-1
clone_size: .
cdr3_nt: TGTGCCAGCAGCTTCCTCGTGTCGCTCGGCACCGGGGAGCTGTTTTTT
cdr3_aa: CASSFLVSLGTGELFF

j_call: TRBJ2-7
d_call: TRBD2
v_call: TRBV5-8
clone_size: .
cdr3_nt: TGTGCCAGCAGTTCTAGCGGGGGGACCTTCGCCTACGAGCAGTACTTC
cdr3_aa: CASSSSGGTFAYEQYF

j_call: TRBJ1-2
d_call: .
v_call: TRBV14
clone_size: .
cdr3_nt: TGTGCCAGCAGCCAAGAGTCGGTCGCGCGGGCCTCCTTGGGTGGCTACACCTTC
cdr3_aa: CASSQESVARASLGGYTF

j_call: TRBJ2-1
d_call: TRBD2
v_call: TRBV19
clone_size: .
cdr3_nt: TGTGCCACGTCAGGGGCTAGCGGGGGGTCCTACAATGAGCAGTTCTTC
cdr3_aa: CATSGASGGSYNEQFF

j_call: TRBJ1-6
d_call: .
v_call: TRBV10-3
clone_size: .
cdr3_nt: TGTGCCACAGCGGCAGGGGAAGGTTCACCCCTCCACTTT
cdr3_aa: CATAAGEGSPLHF

j_call: TRBJ2-1
d_call: .
v_call: TRBV14
clone_size: .
cdr3_nt: TGTGCCAGCAGCCCTAGGAGGGGCCCCGAGGAGCAGTTCTTC
cdr3_aa: CASSPRRGPEEQFF

j_call: TRBJ1-4
d_call: .
v_call: TRBV5-1
clone_size: once
cdr3_nt: TGCGCCAGCAGCCGGGGGGGCTTTGGTGAAAAACTGTTTTTT
cdr3_aa: CASSRGGFGEKLFF

j_call: TRBJ2-1
d_call: .
v_call: TRBV3-1/TRBV3-2
clone_size: .
cdr3_nt: TGTGCCAGCAGCCAAGTGGAACTAGCCAATGAGCAGTTCTTC
cdr3_aa: CASSQVELANEQFF

j_call: TRBJ2-5
d_call: TRBD1
v_call: TRBV6-5
clone_size: .
cdr3_nt: TGTGCCAGCAGGACAGGGTTTAGGGAGACCCAGTACTTC
cdr3_aa: CASRTGFRETQYF

j_call: TRBJ1-2
d_call: .
v_call: TRBV4-2
clone_size: .
cdr3_nt: TGTGCCAGCAGCCAACCCGGGAGTACTATGACCGGCTACACCTTC
cdr3_aa: CASSQPGSTMTGYTF

j_call: TRBJ2-1
d_call: .
v_call: TRBV7-8
clone_size: .
cdr3_nt: TGTGCCAGCACCCCACCTGGTCCTAGCTCCTACAATGAGCAGTTCTTC
cdr3_aa: CASTPPGPSSYNEQFF

j_call: TRBJ1-1
d_call: .
v_call: TRBV4-3
clone_size: .
cdr3_nt: TGCGCCAGCAGCCCTAGTAATGTTCTCACTGAAGCTTTCTTT
cdr3_aa: CASSPSNVLTEAFF

j_call: TRBJ2-5
d_call: TRBD2
v_call: TRBV7-9
clone_size: .
cdr3_nt: TGTGCCAGCAGCTTAGGAGCGGGGCAAGAGACCCAGTACTTC
cdr3_aa: CASSLGAGQETQYF

j_call: TRBJ2-7
d_call: TRBD1
v_call: TRBV14
clone_size: .
cdr3_nt: TGTGCCAGCAGCCGGTCAGGGGGCTTCTACGAGCAGTACTTC
cdr3_aa: CASSRSGGFYEQYF